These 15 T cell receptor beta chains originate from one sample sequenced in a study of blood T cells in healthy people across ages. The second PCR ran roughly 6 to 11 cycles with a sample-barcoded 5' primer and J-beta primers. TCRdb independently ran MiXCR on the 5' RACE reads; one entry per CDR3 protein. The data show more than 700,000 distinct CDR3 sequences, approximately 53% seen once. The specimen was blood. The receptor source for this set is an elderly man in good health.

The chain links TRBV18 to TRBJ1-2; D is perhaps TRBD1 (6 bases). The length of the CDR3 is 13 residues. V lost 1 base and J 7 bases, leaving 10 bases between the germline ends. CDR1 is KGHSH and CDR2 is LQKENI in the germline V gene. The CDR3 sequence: CASSPQGDRGYTF. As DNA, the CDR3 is TGTGCCAGCTCACCACAGGGGGATCGTGGCTACACCTTC.

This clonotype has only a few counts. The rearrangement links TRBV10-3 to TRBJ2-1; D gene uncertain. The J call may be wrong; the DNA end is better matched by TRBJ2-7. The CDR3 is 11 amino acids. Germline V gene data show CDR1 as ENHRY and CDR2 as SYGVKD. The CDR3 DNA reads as TGTGCCATCAGCGACCGGGCGGAGCAGTACTTC. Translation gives CAISDRAEQYF.

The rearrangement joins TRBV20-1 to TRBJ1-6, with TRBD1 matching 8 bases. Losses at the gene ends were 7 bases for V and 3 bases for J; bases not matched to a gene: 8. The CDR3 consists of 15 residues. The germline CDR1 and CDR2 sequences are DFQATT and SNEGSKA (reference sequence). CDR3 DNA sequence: TGCAGTGTTCCGACAGGGGTTAGCTATAATTCACCCCTCCACTTT. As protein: CSVPTGVSYNSPLHF.

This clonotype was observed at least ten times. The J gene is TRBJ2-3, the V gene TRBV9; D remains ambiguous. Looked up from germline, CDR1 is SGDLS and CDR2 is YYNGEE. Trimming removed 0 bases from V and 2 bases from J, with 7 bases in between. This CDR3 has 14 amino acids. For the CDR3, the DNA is TGTGCCAGCAGCGTAGAAGGGAACACAGATACGCAGTATTTT. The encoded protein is CASSVEGNTDTQYF.

Here the CDR3 reads CSAREGDYNEQFF. The CDR3 DNA reads TGCAGTGCTAGAGAGGGAGATTACAATGAGCAGTTCTTC. V is TRBV20-1 and J is TRBJ2-1; a possible D gene is TRBD2 (5 bases). Germline V CDR1 and CDR2: DFQATT, SNEGSKA (reference sequence). Deletions cut 0 bases from V and 4 bases from J, with 7 bases between. The CDR3 contains 13 residues.

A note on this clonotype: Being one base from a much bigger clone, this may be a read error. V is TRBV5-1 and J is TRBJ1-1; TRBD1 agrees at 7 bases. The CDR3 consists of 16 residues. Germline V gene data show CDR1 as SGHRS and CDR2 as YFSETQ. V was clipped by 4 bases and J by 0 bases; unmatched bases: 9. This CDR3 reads CASSPQGDRLNTEAFF. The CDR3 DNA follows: TGCGCCAGCAGCCCACAAGGGGACAGATTGAACACTGAAGCTTTCTTT.

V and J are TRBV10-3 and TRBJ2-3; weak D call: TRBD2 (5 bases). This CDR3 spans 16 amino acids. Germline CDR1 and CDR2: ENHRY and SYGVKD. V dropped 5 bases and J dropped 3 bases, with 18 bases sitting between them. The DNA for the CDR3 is TGTGCCATCAGTCGCCTACTAGTGGGAGCAACAGATACGCAGTATTTT. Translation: CAISRLLVGATDTQYF.

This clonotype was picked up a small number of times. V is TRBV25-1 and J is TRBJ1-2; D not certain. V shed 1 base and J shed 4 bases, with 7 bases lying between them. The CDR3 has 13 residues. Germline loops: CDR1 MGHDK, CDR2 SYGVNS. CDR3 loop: CASSELAGYGYTF. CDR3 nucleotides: TGTGCCAGCAGTGAATTGGCGGGCTATGGCTACACCTTC.

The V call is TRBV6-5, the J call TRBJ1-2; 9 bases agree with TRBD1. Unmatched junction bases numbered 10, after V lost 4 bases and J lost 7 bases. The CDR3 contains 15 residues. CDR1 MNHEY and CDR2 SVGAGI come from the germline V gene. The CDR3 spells CASSSSGTGKGGYTF. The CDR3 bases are TGTGCCAGCAGTTCTTCCGGGACAGGGAAGGGTGGCTACACCTTC.

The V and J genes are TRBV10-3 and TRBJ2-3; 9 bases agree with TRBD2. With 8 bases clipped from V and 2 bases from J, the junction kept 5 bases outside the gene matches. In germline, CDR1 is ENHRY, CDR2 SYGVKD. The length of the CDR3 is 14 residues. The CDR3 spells CAIQKREVTDTQYF. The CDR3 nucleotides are TGTGCCATCCAGAAGCGGGAGGTCACAGATACGCAGTATTTT.

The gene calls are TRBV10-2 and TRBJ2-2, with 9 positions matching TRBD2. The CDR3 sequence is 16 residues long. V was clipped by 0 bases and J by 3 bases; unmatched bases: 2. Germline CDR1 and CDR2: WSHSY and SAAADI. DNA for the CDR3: TGCGCCAGCAGTGAGTCTAGCGGGAGAGACACCGGGGAGCTGTTTTTT. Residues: CASSESSGRDTGELFF.

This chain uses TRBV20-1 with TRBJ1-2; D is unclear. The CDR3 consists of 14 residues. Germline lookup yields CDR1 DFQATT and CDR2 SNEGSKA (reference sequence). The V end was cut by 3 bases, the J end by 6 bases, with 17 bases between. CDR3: CSARELSLGHGYTF. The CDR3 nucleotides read TGCAGTGCTAGGGAACTGTCCCTTGGTCATGGCTACACCTTC.

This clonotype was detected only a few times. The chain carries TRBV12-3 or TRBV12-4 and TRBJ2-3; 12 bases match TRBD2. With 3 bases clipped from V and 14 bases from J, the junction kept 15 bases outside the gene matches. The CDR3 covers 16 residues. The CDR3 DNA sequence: TGTGCCAGCAGTTTCCCCTGGACTAGCGGGGACAGAGACGCGTATTTT. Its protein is CASSFPWTSGDRDAYF.

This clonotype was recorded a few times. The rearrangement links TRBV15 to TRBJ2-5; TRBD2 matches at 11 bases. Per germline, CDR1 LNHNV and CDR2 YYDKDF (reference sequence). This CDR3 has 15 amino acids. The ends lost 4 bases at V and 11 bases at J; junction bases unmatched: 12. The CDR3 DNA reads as TGTGCCACCAGCATTGTGGGACTAGCGGACAATGAGCAGTACTTC. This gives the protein CATSIVGLADNEQYF.

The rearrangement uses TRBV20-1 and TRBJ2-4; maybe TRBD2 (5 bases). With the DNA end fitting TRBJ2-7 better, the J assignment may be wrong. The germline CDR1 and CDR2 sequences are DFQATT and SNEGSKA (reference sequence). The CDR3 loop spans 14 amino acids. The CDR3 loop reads CSARASGTVYEQYF. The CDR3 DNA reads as TGCAGTGCGAGGGCGAGTGGTACAGTCTACGAGCAGTACTTC.